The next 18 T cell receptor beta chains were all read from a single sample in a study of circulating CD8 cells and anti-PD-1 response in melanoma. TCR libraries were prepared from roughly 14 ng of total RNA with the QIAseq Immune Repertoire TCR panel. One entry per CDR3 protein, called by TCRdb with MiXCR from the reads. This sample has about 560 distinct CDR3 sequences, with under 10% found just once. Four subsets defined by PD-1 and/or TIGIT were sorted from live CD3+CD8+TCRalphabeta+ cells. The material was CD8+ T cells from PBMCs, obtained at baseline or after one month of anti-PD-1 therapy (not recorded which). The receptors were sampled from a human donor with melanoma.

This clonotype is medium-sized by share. CDR3 region: CSALRGRVTYEQYF. The DNA of the CDR3 is TGCAGTGCTCTCAGGGGGCGCGTTACCTACGAGCAGTACTTC. The J gene is TRBJ2-7, the V gene TRBV20-1; TRBD1 agrees at 8 bases. The CDR3 runs to 14 residues. V trimming: 5 bases; J trimming: 2 bases; junction bases outside the gene matches: 8. Per germline, CDR1 DFQATT and CDR2 SNEGSKA (reference sequence).

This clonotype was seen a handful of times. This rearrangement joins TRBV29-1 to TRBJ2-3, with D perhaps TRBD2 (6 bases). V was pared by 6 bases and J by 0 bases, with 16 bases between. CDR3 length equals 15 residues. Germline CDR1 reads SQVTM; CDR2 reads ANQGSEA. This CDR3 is CSVRWRGTSTDTQYF. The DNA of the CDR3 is TGCAGCGTGCGGTGGAGGGGCACTAGCACAGATACGCAGTATTTT.

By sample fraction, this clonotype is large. The CDR3 reads CASSEVDNQPQHF. CDR3 bases: TGTGCCAGCAGTGAAGTGGACAATCAGCCCCAGCATTTT. This chain joins TRBV2 and TRBJ1-5; D is undetermined. The CDR3 has 13 residues. V was trimmed by 1 base and J by 3 bases, leaving 4 bases between them. Germline lookup yields CDR1 SNHLY and CDR2 FYNNEI.

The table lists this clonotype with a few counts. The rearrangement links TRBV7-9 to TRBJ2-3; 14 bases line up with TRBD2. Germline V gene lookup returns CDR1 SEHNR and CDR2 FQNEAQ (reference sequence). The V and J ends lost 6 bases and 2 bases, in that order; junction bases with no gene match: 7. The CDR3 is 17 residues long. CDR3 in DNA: TGTGCCAGCAGTCAAGGGACTAGCGGGGGATCCACAGATACGCAGTATTTT. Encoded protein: CASSQGTSGGSTDTQYF.

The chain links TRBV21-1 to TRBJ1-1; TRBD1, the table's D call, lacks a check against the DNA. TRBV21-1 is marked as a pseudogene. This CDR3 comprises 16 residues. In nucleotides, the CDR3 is TGTGCCAGCAGCGGCCGGAACAGGGGGCTGAACACTGAAGCTTTCTTT. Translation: CASSGRNRGLNTEAFF.

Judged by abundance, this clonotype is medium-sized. Written as DNA, the CDR3 is TGTGCCAGTAGCCTCACTAGGGACTACGAGCAGTACTTC. Amino acid sequence: CASSLTRDYEQYF. The J gene is TRBJ2-7, the V gene TRBV19; a weak D match, TRBD2 (5 bases). CDR3 length: 13 residues. V lost 6 bases to trimming and J lost 3 bases, with 12 bases between them. Per germline, CDR1 LNHDA and CDR2 SQIVND (reference sequence).

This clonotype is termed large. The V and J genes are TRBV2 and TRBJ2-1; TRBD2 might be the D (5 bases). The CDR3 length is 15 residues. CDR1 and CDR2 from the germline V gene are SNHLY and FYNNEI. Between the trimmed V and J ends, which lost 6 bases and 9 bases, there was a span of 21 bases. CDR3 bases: TGTGCCAGCAGCCGTTCCAAAGGCACTAGAAGTGAGCAGTTCTTC. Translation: CASSRSKGTRSEQFF. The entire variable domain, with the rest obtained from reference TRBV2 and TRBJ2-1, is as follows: EPEVTQTPSHQVTQMGQEVILRCVPISNHLYFYWYRQILGQKVEFLVSFYNNEISEKSEIFDDQFSVERPDGSNFTLKIRSTKLEDSAMYFCASSRSKGTRSEQFFGPGTRLTVL.

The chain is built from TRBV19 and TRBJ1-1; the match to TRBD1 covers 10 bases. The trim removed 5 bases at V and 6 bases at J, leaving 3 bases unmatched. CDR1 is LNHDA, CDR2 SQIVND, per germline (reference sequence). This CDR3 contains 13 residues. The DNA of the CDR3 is TGTGCCAGTAGTTTCGGGACAGGGGCTGAAGCTTTCTTT. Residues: CASSFGTGAEAFF.

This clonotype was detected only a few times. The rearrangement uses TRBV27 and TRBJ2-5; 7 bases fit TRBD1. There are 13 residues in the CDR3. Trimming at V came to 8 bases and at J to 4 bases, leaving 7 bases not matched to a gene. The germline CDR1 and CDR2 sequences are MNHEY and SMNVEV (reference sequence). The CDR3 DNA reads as TGTGCCAGCGGCCCCCCAGGGGGAGAGACCCAGTACTTC. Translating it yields CASGPPGGETQYF.

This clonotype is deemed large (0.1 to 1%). This chain's CDR3 is CASSPPGGETQYF. Here the CDR3 DNA reads TGTGCCAGCAGCCCCCCAGGGGGAGAGACCCAGTACTTC. The genes are TRBV27 and TRBJ2-5; 7 nucleotides line up with TRBD1. The CDR3 totals 13 residues. The junction had 5 bases not matched to a gene; V was cut back by 6 bases and J by 4 bases. Germline CDR1 reads MNHEY; CDR2 reads SMNVEV (reference sequence).

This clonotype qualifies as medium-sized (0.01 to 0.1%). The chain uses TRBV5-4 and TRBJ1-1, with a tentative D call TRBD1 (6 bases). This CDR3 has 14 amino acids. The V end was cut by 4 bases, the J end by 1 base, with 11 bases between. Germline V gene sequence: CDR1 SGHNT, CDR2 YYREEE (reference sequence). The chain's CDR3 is CASSAKGGNTEAFF. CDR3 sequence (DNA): TGTGCCAGCAGCGCCAAAGGGGGGAACACTGAAGCTTTCTTT.

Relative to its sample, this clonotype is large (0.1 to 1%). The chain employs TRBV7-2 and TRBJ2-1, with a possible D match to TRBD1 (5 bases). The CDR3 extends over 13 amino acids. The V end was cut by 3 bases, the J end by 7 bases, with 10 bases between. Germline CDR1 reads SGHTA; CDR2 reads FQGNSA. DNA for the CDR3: TGTGCCAGCAGCTTCCCAGGGTGGAATGAGCAGTTCTTC. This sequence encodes CASSFPGWNEQFF.

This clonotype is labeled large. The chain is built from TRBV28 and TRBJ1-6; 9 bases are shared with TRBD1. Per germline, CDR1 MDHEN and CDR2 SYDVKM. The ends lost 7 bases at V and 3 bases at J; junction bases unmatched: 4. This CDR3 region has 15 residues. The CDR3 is CASTETGGYNSPLHF. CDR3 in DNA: TGTGCCAGCACAGAGACAGGGGGCTATAATTCACCCCTCCACTTT.

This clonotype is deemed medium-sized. CDR3 coding DNA: TGTGCCACCAGCAGATGGGACAGTAAGGGCATTCAGTACTTC. Protein sequence: CATSRWDSKGIQYF. V is TRBV15 and J is TRBJ2-4; 7 nucleotides match TRBD1. With 2 bases clipped from V and 9 bases from J, the junction kept 7 bases outside the gene matches. Germline assignment: CDR1 LNHNV and CDR2 YYDKDF (reference sequence). The CDR3 totals 14 residues.

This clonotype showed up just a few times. As DNA, the CDR3 is TGCAGCGCTCCCCGACAAGGGGAAAATGGCTACACCTTC. The encoded protein is CSAPRQGENGYTF. The rearrangement uses TRBV29-1 and TRBJ1-2, with D tentatively TRBD1 (5 bases). Per the germline V gene, CDR1 is SQVTM and CDR2 is ANQGSEA. The V end lost 7 bases, the J end lost 6 bases, and 18 bases lay between the germline ends. The CDR3 sequence is 13 residues long.

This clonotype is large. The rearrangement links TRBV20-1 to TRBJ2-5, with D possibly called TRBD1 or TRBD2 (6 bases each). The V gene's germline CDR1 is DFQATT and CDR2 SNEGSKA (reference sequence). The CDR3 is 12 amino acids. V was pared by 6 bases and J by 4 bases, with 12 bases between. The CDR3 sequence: CSALPGAETQYF. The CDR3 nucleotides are TGCAGTGCCCTCCCGGGGGCAGAGACCCAGTACTTC.

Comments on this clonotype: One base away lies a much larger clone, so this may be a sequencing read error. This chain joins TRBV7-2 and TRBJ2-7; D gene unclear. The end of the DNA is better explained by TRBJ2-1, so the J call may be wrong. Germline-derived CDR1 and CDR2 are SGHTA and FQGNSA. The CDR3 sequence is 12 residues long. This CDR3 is CASSLGPYEQFF. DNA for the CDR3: TGTGCCAGCAGCTTAGGACCGTACGAGCAGTTCTTC.

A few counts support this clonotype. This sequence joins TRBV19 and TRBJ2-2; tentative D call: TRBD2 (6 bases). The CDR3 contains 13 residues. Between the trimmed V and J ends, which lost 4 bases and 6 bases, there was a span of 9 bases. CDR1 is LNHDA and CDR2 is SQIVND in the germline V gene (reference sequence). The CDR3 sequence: CASSTSGAGELFF. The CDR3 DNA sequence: TGTGCCAGTAGTACCTCGGGAGCCGGGGAGCTGTTTTTT.